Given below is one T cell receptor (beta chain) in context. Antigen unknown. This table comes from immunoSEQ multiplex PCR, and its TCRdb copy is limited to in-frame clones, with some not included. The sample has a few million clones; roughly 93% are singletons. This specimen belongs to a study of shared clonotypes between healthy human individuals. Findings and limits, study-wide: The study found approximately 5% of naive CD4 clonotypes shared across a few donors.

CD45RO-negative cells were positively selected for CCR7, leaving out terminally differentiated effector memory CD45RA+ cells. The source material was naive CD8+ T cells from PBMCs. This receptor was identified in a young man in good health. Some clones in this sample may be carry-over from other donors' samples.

The CDR3 loop is CASSFGQSDSTDTQYF. CDR3 coding DNA: TGTGCCAGCAGTTTCGGGCAGTCAGATAGCACAGATACGCAGTATTTT. V and J are TRBV28 and TRBJ2-3; no clear D gene. V lost 3 bases and J 0 bases, leaving 13 bases between the germline ends. The CDR3 sequence is 16 residues long. Per germline, CDR1 MDHEN and CDR2 SYDVKM. Filled out from reference TRBV28 and TRBJ2-3, the complete variable domain reads DVKVTQSSRYLVKRTGEKVFLECVQDMDHENMFWYRQDPGLGLRLIYFSYDVKMKEKGDIPEGYSVSREKKERFSLILESASTNQTSMYLCASSFGQSDSTDTQYFGPGTRLTVL.